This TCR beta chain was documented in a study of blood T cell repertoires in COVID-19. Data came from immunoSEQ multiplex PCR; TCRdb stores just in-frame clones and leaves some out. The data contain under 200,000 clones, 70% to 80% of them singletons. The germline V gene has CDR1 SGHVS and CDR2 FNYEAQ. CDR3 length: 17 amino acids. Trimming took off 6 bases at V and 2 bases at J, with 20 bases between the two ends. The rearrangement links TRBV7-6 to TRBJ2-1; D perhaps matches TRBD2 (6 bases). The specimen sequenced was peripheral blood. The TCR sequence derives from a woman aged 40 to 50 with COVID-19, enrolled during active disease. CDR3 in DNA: TGTGCCAGCAGTTCGCGCGGAGGGGTCATAGCCTACAATGAGCAGTTCTTC. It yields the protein CASSSRGGVIAYNEQFF.